One sample yielded the 11 T cell receptor beta chains listed below, sequenced in a study of T cell changes during pregnancy in multiple sclerosis. This table comes from immunoSEQ multiplex PCR, and its TCRdb copy is limited to in-frame clones, with some not included. The sample lists around 46,000 clones; 80% to 90% were seen once. The source was CD8+ T cells from peripheral blood mononuclear cells, collected in the second trimester of pregnancy. These receptors originate from a female donor with multiple sclerosis, enrolled in a pregnancy study.

The sample holds one count of this clone. The chain employs TRBV9 and TRBJ2-7, with 9 positions matching TRBD1. The CDR3 runs to 16 residues. V shed 0 bases and J 5 bases; nucleotides not matched to a gene: 9. CDR1 and CDR2 from the germline V gene are SGDLS and YYNGEE. The chain's CDR3 is CASSVDAGTGLDEQYF. CDR3 coding DNA: TGTGCCAGCAGCGTAGACGCCGGGACAGGGTTGGACGAGCAGTACTTC.

The table lists this clone with a count of one. The gene calls are TRBV30 and TRBJ1-5; 7 positions match TRBD1. Germline trimming cut 2 bases from V and 1 base from J; bases unmatched to any gene: 5. Per germline, CDR1 GTSNPN and CDR2 SVGIG (reference sequence). The CDR3 loop spans 15 amino acids. The CDR3 here is CAWSYRGSSNQPQHF. The CDR3 nucleotides read TGTGCCTGGAGTTACAGGGGTTCCAGCAATCAGCCCCAGCATTTT.

The V call is TRBV5-1, the J call TRBJ2-7; maybe TRBD1 (6 bases). The germline CDR1 and CDR2 sequences are SGHRS and YFSETQ. The V end lost 6 bases, the J end lost 5 bases, and 18 bases lay between the germline ends. CDR3 length equals 14 residues. This CDR3 is CASTSGETPDEQYF. The CDR3 DNA reads TGCGCCAGCACATCAGGGGAGACACCTGACGAGCAGTACTTC.

The rearrangement joins TRBV7-9 to TRBJ1-5; D remains ambiguous. The germline V gene encodes CDR1 SEHNR and CDR2 FQNEAQ (reference sequence). The CDR3 loop spans 11 amino acids. The ends were cut back, 2 bases at V and 11 bases at J, with 7 bases in the middle. CDR3 sequence (DNA): TGTGCCAGCAGCTTAACCGGGGCCCAGCATTTT. Its translation: CASSLTGAQHF.

The V call is TRBV2, the J call TRBJ1-5; D remains unclear. This CDR3 spans 15 amino acids. Per germline, CDR1 SNHLY and CDR2 FYNNEI. V shed 5 bases and J shed 5 bases, with 16 bases lying between them. DNA for the CDR3: TGTGCCAGCAGTCGGCGCGCGGCAGAGGATCAGCCCCAGCATTTT. Translating it yields CASSRRAAEDQPQHF.

V gene TRBV6-6 combines with J gene TRBJ2-1, with 11 bases lining up with TRBD2. Per the germline V gene, CDR1 is MNHNY and CDR2 is SVGAGI (reference sequence). CDR3 length equals 15 residues. J gave up 5 bases and V 2 bases, and 2 bases lay outside the gene matches. The CDR3 here is CASSYGGLADNEQFF. As DNA, the CDR3 is TGTGCCAGCAGTTACGGGGGACTAGCGGACAATGAGCAGTTCTTC.

Comment on this clone: One end of the junction fails to match germline, which may point to a read error. The chain is built from TRBV7-7 and TRBJ2-5; 7 nucleotides align to TRBD2. Germline CDR1 SSHAT, CDR2 FNYEAQ (reference sequence). The CDR3 spans 17 residues. This CDR3 reads CASSLGVMASGQETQYF. CDR3 bases: TGTGCTAGCAGCTTAGGAGTCATGGCTAGCGGACAAGAGACCCAGTACTTC.

The chain employs TRBV4-1 and TRBJ2-7, with D maybe TRBD2 (5 bases). The CDR3 consists of 15 residues. CDR1 and CDR2 (germline): MGHRA, YSYEKL. V was shortened by 0 bases and J by 0 bases, with 9 bases between the two germline ends. CDR3 loop: CASSQEVGSSYEQYF. The CDR3 DNA follows: TGCGCCAGCAGCCAAGAAGTGGGGAGCTCCTACGAGCAGTACTTC.

This chain links TRBV7-9 with TRBJ1-2; D is possibly TRBD1 (6 bases). Trimming removed 5 bases at V and 4 bases at J, with 17 bases between. Per germline, CDR1 SEHNR and CDR2 FQNEAQ (reference sequence). This CDR3 has 15 amino acids. Here the CDR3 reads CASSGVKGGAYGYTF. The CDR3 DNA sequence: TGTGCCAGCAGCGGAGTGAAGGGGGGGGCCTATGGCTACACCTTC.

This clone has more than one count but fewer than ten. J is TRBJ1-1 and V is TRBV29-1; 8 bases match TRBD1. The CDR3 is 11 residues long. The V segment lost 7 bases and the J segment 6 bases; nucleotides outside the gene matches: 4. Germline V gene lookup returns CDR1 SQVTM and CDR2 ANQGSEA. The CDR3 DNA reads TGCAGCGGCCAGACAGGGGCTGAAGCTTTCTTT. Encoded protein: CSGQTGAEAFF.

V and J are TRBV27 and TRBJ1-1, with TRBD1 matching over 9 bases. Per the germline V gene, CDR1 is MNHEY and CDR2 is SMNVEV (reference sequence). The ends lost 2 bases at V and 3 bases at J; junction bases unmatched: 7. The CDR3 sequence is 16 residues long. CDR3 nucleotide sequence: TGTGCCAGCAGTTTACAATGGGACAGGGCCTACACTGAAGCTTTCTTT. It is translated as CASSLQWDRAYTEAFF.